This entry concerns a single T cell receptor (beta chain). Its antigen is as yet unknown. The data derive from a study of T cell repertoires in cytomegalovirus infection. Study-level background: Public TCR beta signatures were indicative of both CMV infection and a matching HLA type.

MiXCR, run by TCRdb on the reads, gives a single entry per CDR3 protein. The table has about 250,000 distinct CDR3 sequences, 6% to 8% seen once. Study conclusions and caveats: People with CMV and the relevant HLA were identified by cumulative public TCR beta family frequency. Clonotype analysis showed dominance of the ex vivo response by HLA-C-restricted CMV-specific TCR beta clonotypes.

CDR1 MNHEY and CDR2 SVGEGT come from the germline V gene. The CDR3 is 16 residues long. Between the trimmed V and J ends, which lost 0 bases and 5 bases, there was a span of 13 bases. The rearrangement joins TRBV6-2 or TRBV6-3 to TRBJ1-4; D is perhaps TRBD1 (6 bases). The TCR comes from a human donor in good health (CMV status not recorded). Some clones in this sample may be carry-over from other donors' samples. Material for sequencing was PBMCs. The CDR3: CASSYSSRQGNEKLFF. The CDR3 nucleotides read TGTGCCAGCAGTTACTCGAGTCGTCAGGGGAATGAAAAACTGTTTTTT.